This T cell receptor (beta chain) was documented in a study of regulatory T cells in long-lasting Graves disease. Overall study findings and caveats: Sharing of public clonotypes was greater in persistent patients (more than 2,500) than in new patients (more than 900). Repertoires from persistent disease leaned toward TRBV28, TRBJ1-2 and TRBJ2-5. It is possible that accuracy was reduced by the small size of the sample. Newly diagnosed Graves' patients exceeded persistent ones in TCR diversity.

Time point meaning: persistent/refractory GD, antithyroid drugs over 5 years with positive TRAb. The TCR library was made from RNA that had been extracted from PBMCs in TRIzol. This CDR3 comprises 13 residues. Deletions cut 5 bases from V and 1 base from J, with 8 bases between. HTBI primers from iRepertoire and Arm-PCR of CDR3 regions yielded the TCR beta libraries. TCRdb re-called the multiplex PCR reads through MiXCR, storing one row per CDR3 protein. The sample includes 700,000 or so distinct CDR3 sequences, around 30% of them seen just once. A remark on this clonotype: Antigen specificity is unknown.

The V gene is TRBV12-3 or TRBV12-4, the J gene TRBJ1-1, with D hard to call. The TCR originated in a female donor with Graves disease. Specimen: peripheral blood mononuclear cells (PBMCs), collected when the disease was refractory, from a patient treated with antithyroid drugs. The CDR3 region has the DNA TGTGCCAGCAGTCGAAGCCAGAACACTGAAGCTTTCTTT. Amino acid sequence: CASSRSQNTEAFF.